This TCR beta chain stems from a study of cytomegalovirus exposure and HLA in healthy donors. The study, taken as a whole, reports: The analysis excluded some indistinguishable V segments, including TRBV6-2 and TRBV6-3.

PCR employed 60 Vbeta and 13 Jbeta primers. The assay was immunoSEQ multiplex PCR, and TCRdb's table has in-frame clones only and misses some. The sample totals around 110,000 clones. The donors, nominally healthy at sampling, likely had unrecorded immune exposures. V gave up 4 bases and J gave up 4 bases, with 10 bases separating them. Germline lookup yields CDR1 LGHNA and CDR2 YSLEER. This CDR3 has 14 amino acids. On this clone: As yet, its antigen is unknown.

The rearrangement uses TRBV4-3 and TRBJ2-2; no firm D call. Input material: PBMCs. This clonotype was obtained from a young man in good health and CMV-seronegative. The CDR3 loop reads CASSRGSGTGELFF. CDR3 sequence (DNA): TGCGCCAGCAGCCGAGGATCTGGCACCGGGGAGCTGTTTTTT.